The 13 T cell receptor beta chains below all came from one sample that was sequenced in a study of Ad26.COV2.S vaccination and SARS-CoV-2 variants (dated by TCRdb to about 2021). Library preparation used the immunoSEQ multiplex PCR assay. Imported from immuneACCESS, the table was reduced by TCRdb to in-frame sequences with V and J called. These copies leave out some clones; in studies compared against another copy, an unresolved V gene accounts for under half, and the cause of the remainder is not known. For this sample the table gives hundreds of thousands of clones, of which about 89% were detected only once. The top ten clones comprise 1.5% of the sample. The label giving this sample's treatment or condition can be read as: 15 to 20 received Ad26.COV2.S at low or high dose, single or two shots; a few received placebo; per-sample allocation not given. For vaccine and placebo recipients, repertoires were sequenced using samples collected on day 63 after the first injection.

This material consisted of peripheral blood, taken in a trial of Ad26.COV2.S vaccine versus placebo. The receptors come from a person between 18 and 60 years old who received the Ad26.COV2.S COVID-19 vaccine or a placebo.

The chain couples TRBV7-2 to TRBJ1-3, with D tentatively TRBD1 (5 bases). From germline, CDR1 is SGHTA and CDR2 FQGNSA. This CDR3 spans 16 amino acids. Trimming left V 5 bases short and J 2 bases short, with 16 bases between. For the CDR3, the DNA is TGTGCCAGCAGCCAATTCATGCAGGGAACTGGAAACACCATATATTTT. Residues: CASSQFMQGTGNTIYF. Supplemented by reference TRBV7-2 and TRBJ1-3, the full variable domain reads GAGVSQSPSNKVTEKGKDVELRCDPISGHTALYWYRQSLGQGLEFLIYFQGNSAPDKSGLPSDRFSAERTGGSVSTLTIQRTQQEDSAVYLCASSQFMQGTGNTIYFGEGSWLTVV.

The chain combines TRBV5-4 with TRBJ1-6; 8 nucleotides line up with TRBD1. The J segment lost 8 bases and the V segment lost 3 bases, leaving 7 bases of the junction unmatched. This CDR3 is built from 15 residues. The germline gives CDR1 SGHNT, CDR2 YYREEE (reference sequence). The CDR3 reads CASSSRTGRDSPLHF. CDR3 coding DNA: TGTGCCAGCAGCTCTCGGACAGGGAGGGATTCACCCCTCCACTTT.

The V and J genes are TRBV2 and TRBJ1-5; D possibly corresponds to TRBD1 (5 bases). Germline-derived CDR1 and CDR2 are SNHLY and FYNNEI. The ends were cut back, 10 bases at V and 4 bases at J, with 17 bases in the middle. The CDR3 totals 14 residues. In DNA, the CDR3 is TGTGCCAACTGGGACGGGTCTCCGAATCAGCCCCAGCATTTT. It translates to CANWDGSPNQPQHF.

The chain couples TRBV24-1 to TRBJ2-2; 8 bases are shared with TRBD1. Germline V CDR1 and CDR2: KGHDR, SFDVKD. The V gene end was trimmed by 9 bases and the J gene end by 6 bases; junction bases not matched to a gene: 11. This CDR3 contains 15 residues. The CDR3 here is CATQRTGRTAGELFF. The CDR3 DNA sequence: TGTGCCACCCAACGGACAGGGAGAACGGCCGGGGAGCTGTTTTTT.

V usage is TRBV24-1 and J usage is TRBJ2-3, with TRBD1 matching 7 bases. V shed 4 bases, J shed 5 bases, and the junction held 8 bases outside the gene matches. The germline V gene has CDR1 KGHDR and CDR2 SFDVKD. CDR3 length: 15 residues. In DNA form, the CDR3 reads TGTGCCACCAGTGACCCGCGACAGGGCGGAGATACGCAGTATTTT. Translated, it gives CATSDPRQGGDTQYF.

The chain joins TRBV30 to TRBJ1-5; possibly TRBD1 for D (5 bases). Germline V CDR1 and CDR2: GTSNPN, SVGIG (reference sequence). This CDR3 has 14 amino acids. V lost 0 bases to trimming and J lost 8 bases, with 14 bases between them. CDR3 bases: TGTGCCTGGAGTGTCCCCGGGGGAAGAAAGCCCCAGCATTTT. Residues: CAWSVPGGRKPQHF.

The chain uses TRBV27 and TRBJ2-1; D unresolved. Trimming removed 6 bases from V and 3 bases from J, with 9 bases in between. This CDR3 region has 13 residues. Germline V gene lookup returns CDR1 MNHEY and CDR2 SMNVEV (reference sequence). The CDR3 loop is CASSPTFYNEQFF. CDR3 nucleotides: TGTGCCAGCAGCCCGACCTTCTACAATGAGCAGTTCTTC.

The chain joins TRBV19 to TRBJ2-1; D remains ambiguous. V was pared by 3 bases and J by 5 bases, with 5 bases between. The CDR3 is 12 residues long. Germline V gives CDR1 LNHDA, CDR2 SQIVND (reference sequence). CDR3 DNA sequence: TGTGCCAGTAGTATTCACGACAATGAGCAGTTCTTC. The encoded protein is CASSIHDNEQFF.

The chain uses TRBV7-6 and TRBJ1-1, with D unclear. Germline assignment: CDR1 SGHVS and CDR2 FNYEAQ. V lost 3 bases to trimming and J lost 0 bases, with 8 bases between them. The CDR3 is made up of 14 amino acids. CDR3 loop: CASSLDVLNTEAFF. CDR3 nucleotide sequence: TGTGCCAGCAGCTTGGACGTTTTGAACACTGAAGCTTTCTTT. Variable domain in full (rest from reference TRBV7-6 and TRBJ1-1): GAGVSQSPRYKVTKRGQDVALRCDPISGHVSLYWYRQALGQGPEFLTYFNYEAQQDKSGLPNDRFSAERPEGSISTLTIQRTEQRDSAMYRCASSLDVLNTEAFFGQGTRLTVV.

The chain is built from TRBV18 and TRBJ1-1; TRBD1 might be the D (5 bases). Trimming removed 8 bases at V and 1 base at J, with 14 bases between. The CDR3 spans 14 residues. Germline V CDR1 and CDR2: KGHSH, LQKENI. This chain's CDR3 is CASLTGTSNTEAFF. The CDR3 coding sequence is TGTGCCAGCCTAACCGGGACCTCGAACACTGAAGCTTTCTTT.

The rearrangement uses TRBV29-1 and TRBJ2-7; 7 nucleotides line up with TRBD1. The V gene's germline CDR1 is SQVTM and CDR2 ANQGSEA. The CDR3 consists of 13 residues. Trimming at V came to 6 bases and at J to 2 bases, leaving 7 bases not matched to a gene. The CDR3 coding sequence is TGCAGCGTACGACAGGGTGAGACCTACGAGCAGTACTTC. This encodes CSVRQGETYEQYF.

V gene TRBV6-5 combines with J gene TRBJ2-2; 12 nucleotides match TRBD2. The V gene end was trimmed by 6 bases and the J gene end by 5 bases; junction bases not matched to a gene: 7. CDR1 and CDR2 from the germline V gene are MNHEY and SVGAGI. CDR3 length: 16 residues. The CDR3 sequence is CASSYRLAGGTGELFF. In nucleotides, the CDR3 is TGTGCCAGCAGCTACCGGCTAGCGGGAGGGACCGGGGAGCTGTTTTTT.

The rearrangement links TRBV2 to TRBJ2-7, with 11 bases that match TRBD2. V lost 5 bases, J lost 4 bases, and 7 bases stayed unmatched. This CDR3 is 15 amino acids long. Germline lookup yields CDR1 SNHLY and CDR2 FYNNEI. This chain's CDR3 is CASSPGTSGKYEQYF. CDR3 nucleotides: TGTGCCAGCAGTCCCGGGACTAGCGGAAAGTACGAGCAGTACTTC.